This passage covers 8 T cell receptor beta chains from one sample sequenced in a study of cytomegalovirus exposure and HLA in healthy donors. 60 Vbeta and 13 Jbeta primers were used in PCR. Assay used: immunoSEQ multiplex PCR; TCRdb lists only in-frame clones, some missing. The sample has a few hundred thousand clones, approximately 81% seen once. The sequenced material came from PBMCs. The receptors derive from a woman aged 55-70 years in good health and CMV-seropositive.

The genes are TRBV5-1 and TRBJ1-2; 9 bases fit TRBD1. Germline V gene sequence: CDR1 SGHRS, CDR2 YFSETQ. The CDR3 covers 13 residues. The V gene end was trimmed by 4 bases and the J gene end by 8 bases; junction bases not matched to a gene: 6. CDR3 sequence (DNA): TGCGCCAGCAGCACCGACAGGGGGATGGGCTACACCTTC. Its translation is CASSTDRGMGYTF.

V is TRBV7-9 and J is TRBJ2-5; possibly TRBD1 for D (6 bases). Germline CDR1 SEHNR, CDR2 FQNEAQ (reference sequence). The CDR3 has 12 amino acids. V was shortened by 6 bases and J by 13 bases, with 18 bases between the two germline ends. For the CDR3, the DNA is TGTGCCAGCAGTTTGTCTCCGGGACACTTGTACTTC. Translation: CASSLSPGHLYF.

The count of this clone is one. This chain connects TRBV29-1 to TRBJ2-3, with 9 bases lining up with TRBD2. Germline V gene data show CDR1 as SQVTM and CDR2 as ANQGSEA. The CDR3 spans 16 residues. The junction had 16 bases not matched to a gene; V was cut back by 8 bases and J by 4 bases. CDR3 amino acids: CSPSPHPSGISDTQYF. In DNA, the CDR3 is TGCAGCCCATCCCCCCACCCTAGCGGGATTTCAGATACGCAGTATTTT.

This chain uses TRBV7-9 with TRBJ2-5, with a possible D match to TRBD2 (5 bases). The CDR3 runs 17 residues. V was clipped by 2 bases and J by 3 bases, with 19 bases between them. Germline V CDR1 and CDR2: SEHNR, FQNEAQ (reference sequence). The CDR3 sequence is CASSLMSFQEGKETQYF. CDR3 sequence (DNA): TGTGCCAGCAGCTTAATGTCCTTCCAAGAGGGCAAAGAGACCCAGTACTTC. The whole variable domain, filled in from reference TRBV7-9 and TRBJ2-5, reads DTGVSQNPRHKITKRGQNVTFRCDPISEHNRLYWYRQTLGQGPEFLTYFQNEAQLEKSRLLSDRFSAERPKGSFSTLEIQRTEQGDSAMYLCASSLMSFQEGKETQYFGPGTRLLVL.

The rearrangement links TRBV11-3 to TRBJ2-7; TRBD1 matches 10 bases. CDR1 and CDR2 (germline): SGHNT, YENEEA. After removal of 3 bases from V and 2 bases from J, the junction contained 1 base not matched to a gene. This CDR3 is 14 amino acids long. CDR3 protein: CASSFGTGAYEQYF. Here the CDR3 DNA reads TGTGCCAGCAGCTTCGGGACAGGGGCCTACGAGCAGTACTTC.

This sequence joins TRBV7-9 and TRBJ1-2; D ambiguous. V was clipped by 6 bases and J by 6 bases, with 20 bases between them. Germline V lookup: CDR1 SEHNR, CDR2 FQNEAQ (reference sequence). The CDR3 totals 15 residues. The CDR3 coding sequence is TGTGCCAGCAGTCTTAGGAGTGGAGGAAGAGATGGCTACACCTTC. Translation: CASSLRSGGRDGYTF.

The chain joins TRBV20-1 to TRBJ2-7, with 7 bases that match TRBD1. Per germline, CDR1 DFQATT and CDR2 SNEGSKA (reference sequence). The V and J ends lost 6 bases and 6 bases, in that order; junction bases with no gene match: 2. The CDR3 totals 10 residues. The CDR3: CSAGTAEQYF. In nucleotides, the CDR3 is TGCAGTGCCGGGACAGCCGAGCAGTACTTC.

As regards this clone: This sample also contains other DNA sequences that code for the same CDR3. The genes are TRBV18 and TRBJ2-2; 7 nucleotides match TRBD2. Trimming cost V 0 bases and J 5 bases; bases outside gene matches: 3. This CDR3 is built from 15 residues. Germline CDR1 and CDR2: KGHSH and LQKENI. Here the CDR3 reads CASSPPAGRTGELFF. CDR3 DNA sequence: TGTGCCAGCTCACCACCCGCCGGGAGGACCGGGGAGCTGTTTTTT. The full variable domain, in which reference TRBV18 and TRBJ2-2 provide the parts outside the CDR3, is NAGVMQNPRHLVRRRGQEARLRCSPMKGHSHVYWYRQLPEEGLKFMVYLQKENIIDESGMPKERFSAEFPKEGPSILRIQQVVRGDSAAYFCASSPPAGRTGELFFGEGSRLTVL.